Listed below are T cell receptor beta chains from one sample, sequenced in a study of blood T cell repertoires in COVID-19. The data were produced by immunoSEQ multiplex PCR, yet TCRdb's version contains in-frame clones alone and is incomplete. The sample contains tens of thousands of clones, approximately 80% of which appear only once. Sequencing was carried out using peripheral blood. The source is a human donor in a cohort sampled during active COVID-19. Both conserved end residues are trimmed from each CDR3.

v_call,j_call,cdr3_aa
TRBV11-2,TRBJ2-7,ASSLYRDRVYEQY
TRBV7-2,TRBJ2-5,ASSTPLAGGGETQY
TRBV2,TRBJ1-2,ASSEQGARGYT
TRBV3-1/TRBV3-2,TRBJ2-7,ASSRTGYEQY
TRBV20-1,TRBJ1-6,SASSGYPRAPLH
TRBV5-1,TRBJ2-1,ASSPQLAGNNEQF
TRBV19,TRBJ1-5,ATAPPRQGAHQPQH
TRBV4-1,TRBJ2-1,ASSPGLWGKNEQF
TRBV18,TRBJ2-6,ASSQDSSGANVLT
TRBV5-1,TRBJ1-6,ASSQDSGFALH
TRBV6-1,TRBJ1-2,ASSSGGDYGYT
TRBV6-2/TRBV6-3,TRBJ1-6,ASSRGQGNSPLH
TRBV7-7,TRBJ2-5,ASSTGSWETQY
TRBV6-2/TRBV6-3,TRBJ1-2,ASSSFPPAGTGVSIDGYT
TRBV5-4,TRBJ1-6,ASSTGHDNSPLH
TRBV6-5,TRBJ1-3,ASTQNAGNTIY
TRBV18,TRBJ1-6,ASSPDRNSPLH
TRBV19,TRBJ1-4,ASSSRDRGREKLF
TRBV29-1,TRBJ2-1,SAEKLGSYNEQF
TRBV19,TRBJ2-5,ASSIGGTDEETQY
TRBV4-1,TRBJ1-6,ASSLPQNSPLH
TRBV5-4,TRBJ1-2,ASSLDTNYGYT
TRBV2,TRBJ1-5,ASTETAANQPQH
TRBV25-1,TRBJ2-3,AGREVVDTQY
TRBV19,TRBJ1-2,ASSIARDRANYGYT
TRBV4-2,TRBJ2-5,ASSQDTRTLKPDQETQY
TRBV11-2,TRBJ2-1,ASSPQNLANEQF
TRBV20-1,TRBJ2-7,SASGGDTILGEQY
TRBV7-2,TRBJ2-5,ASSLWGREEETQY
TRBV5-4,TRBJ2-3,ASSSRDTQY
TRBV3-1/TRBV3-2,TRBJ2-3,ASSQGLREDTQY
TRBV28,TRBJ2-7,ASRATGGSRYEQY
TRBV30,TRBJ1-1,AWVNRGIGEAF
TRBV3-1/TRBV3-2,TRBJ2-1,ASSQRLTNEQF
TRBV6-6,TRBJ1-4,ASSYSSERELF
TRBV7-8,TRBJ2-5,ASSLPSGGKQETQY
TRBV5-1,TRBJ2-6,ASSFGGAVSGANVLT
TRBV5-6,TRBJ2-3,ASSLGGGESDTQY
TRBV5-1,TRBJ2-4,ASRQLAGGPLAKNIQY
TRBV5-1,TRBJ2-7,ASSVSSGSYEQY
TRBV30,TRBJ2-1,AGKGGGHNEQF
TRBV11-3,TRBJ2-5,ASSFSRGETQY
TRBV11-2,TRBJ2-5,ASSFTVETQY